One sample yielded the 23 T cell receptor beta chains listed below, sequenced in a study of blood T cell repertoires in COVID-19. The protocol was immunoSEQ multiplex PCR, while the TCRdb copy is restricted to in-frame clones and leaves out a portion. Of more than 110,000 clones in the sample, 70% to 90% were seen once. The specimen sequenced was PBMCs or T cells enriched from blood (not recorded which). These receptors came from a man aged 50 or older who had recovered from COVID-19.

The V and J genes are TRBV18 and TRBJ2-3; TRBD1 matches 9 bases. The CDR3 runs to 16 residues. Germline-derived CDR1 and CDR2 are KGHSH and LQKENI. J was trimmed by 1 base and V by 6 bases; bases with no gene match: 8. In DNA form, the CDR3 reads TGTGCCAGCTCCCACAACAGGGGGCGCGGCACAGATACGCAGTATTTT. This sequence encodes CASSHNRGRGTDTQYF.

The chain carries TRBV4-3 and TRBJ1-6; D gene uncertain. CDR1 is LGHNA, CDR2 YSLEER, per germline. The V end lost 4 bases, the J end lost 5 bases, and 15 bases lay between the germline ends. The CDR3 is made up of 16 amino acids. CDR3 loop: CASSRPGGRDNSPLHF. DNA for the CDR3: TGCGCCAGCAGCCGCCCCGGCGGGAGAGATAATTCACCCCTCCACTTT.

This clone was detected only once. This chain connects TRBV24-1 to TRBJ2-3, with TRBD1 matching 12 bases. V lost 4 bases, J lost 4 bases, and 5 bases stayed unmatched. Germline V gene sequence: CDR1 KGHDR, CDR2 SFDVKD. The CDR3 consists of 16 residues. CDR3: CATSDPGQGAPDTQYF. Written as DNA, the CDR3 is TGTGCCACCAGTGACCCGGGACAGGGGGCCCCAGATACGCAGTATTTT.

V gene TRBV4-1 combines with J gene TRBJ1-2; D is unresolved. This CDR3 has 14 amino acids. V shed 1 base and J shed 4 bases, with 10 bases lying between them. Germline assignment: CDR1 MGHRA and CDR2 YSYEKL. The CDR3 DNA sequence: TGCGCCAGCAGCCAAGTCCAGGAAGCCTATGGCTACACCTTC. Translated, it gives CASSQVQEAYGYTF.

The table lists this clone with a count of one. The chain is built from TRBV11-2 and TRBJ2-7; D is perhaps TRBD2 (7 bases). V lost 4 bases and J 3 bases, leaving 19 bases between the germline ends. The CDR3 totals 16 residues. Looked up from germline, CDR1 is SGHAT and CDR2 is FQNNGV. The CDR3 sequence: CASSSVGGDTDYEQYV. In DNA form, the CDR3 reads TGTGCCAGCAGCTCCGTGGGAGGGGACACAGACTACGAGCAGTACGTC.

This clone was counted a few times. The chain has TRBV19 and TRBJ2-2; 9 bases agree with TRBD2. Germline loops: CDR1 LNHDA, CDR2 SQIVND (reference sequence). Germline trimming cut 5 bases from V and 7 bases from J; bases unmatched to any gene: 8. The CDR3 runs to 15 residues. In DNA form, the CDR3 reads TGTGCCAGTAGTCTTGGTAGCGGGAGAAGCGGGGAGCTGTTTTTT. Its protein product is CASSLGSGRSGELFF.

The chain has TRBV2 and TRBJ1-3; D unresolved. The V end was cut by 2 bases, the J end by 4 bases, with 18 bases between. The CDR3 length is 17 residues. The germline CDR1 and CDR2 sequences are SNHLY and FYNNEI. CDR3 residues: CASSERWAARTGNTIYF. The CDR3 DNA reads TGTGCCAGCAGTGAACGGTGGGCCGCCCGCACGGGAAACACCATATATTTT.

The chain employs TRBV28 and TRBJ1-5, with D possibly matching TRBD1 (5 bases). Germline lookup yields CDR1 MDHEN and CDR2 SYDVKM. Trimming left V 6 bases short and J 2 bases short, with 14 bases between. CDR3 length: 15 residues. For the CDR3, the DNA is TGTGCCAGCAGACAACGCAGGGTGGGCAATCAGCCCCAGCATTTT. As protein: CASRQRRVGNQPQHF.

CDR3 coding DNA: TGTGCCAGCAGCCAAGGAGTTACAGCGGGGGGCCAAGAGACCCAGTACTTC. Translated: CASSQGVTAGGQETQYF. This chain uses TRBV3-1 (or the pseudogene TRBV3-2) with TRBJ2-5; 9 nucleotides match TRBD2. CDR1 is LGHDT, CDR2 YNNKEL, per germline (reference sequence). This CDR3 region has 17 residues. The V segment lost 1 base and the J segment 1 base; nucleotides outside the gene matches: 7.

This clone has a handful of counts. Other DNA sequences within the sample encode an identical CDR3. The V call is TRBV7-2, the J call TRBJ2-5; TRBD2 matches at 8 bases. V lost 6 bases and J lost 2; bases outside the gene matches: 8. Germline assignment: CDR1 SGHTA and CDR2 FQGNSA. The CDR3 has 15 amino acids. Written as DNA, the CDR3 is TGTGCCAGCAGTTACGGGACTAGTCTACAAGAGACCCAGTACTTC. It translates to CASSYGTSLQETQYF.

The count of this clone is one. The rearrangement joins TRBV3-1 (or the pseudogene TRBV3-2) to TRBJ2-6; tentative D call: TRBD1 (7 bases). CDR1 is LGHDT and CDR2 is YNNKEL in the germline V gene (reference sequence). The germline V and J ends were trimmed by 8 bases and 0 bases, with 14 bases remaining between them. There are 16 residues in the CDR3. CDR3 residues: CASRGAGGSGANVLTF. The CDR3 DNA reads as TGTGCCAGCCGCGGGGCAGGGGGCTCTGGGGCCAACGTCCTGACTTTC.

The V and J genes are TRBV18 and TRBJ2-2; TRBD2 matches 8 bases. There are 16 residues in the CDR3. Germline V gene lookup returns CDR1 KGHSH and CDR2 LQKENI. Losses at the gene ends were 3 bases for V and 4 bases for J; bases not matched to a gene: 7. This CDR3 reads CASSPSLAGATGELFF. CDR3 DNA: TGTGCCAGCTCACCGTCGCTAGCGGGTGCCACCGGGGAGCTGTTTTTT.

This chain uses TRBV19 with TRBJ1-4; TRBD1 matches at 8 bases. The junction had 3 bases not matched to a gene; V was cut back by 5 bases and J by 7 bases. The CDR3 is made up of 13 amino acids. Per the germline V gene, CDR1 is LNHDA and CDR2 is SQIVND (reference sequence). The CDR3 DNA sequence: TGTGCCAGTAGTGTACAGGGGGGTGAAAAACTGTTTTTT. Amino acids: CASSVQGGEKLFF. The full variable domain, rest sourced from reference TRBV19 and TRBJ1-4, is DGGITQSPKYLFRKEGQNVTLSCEQNLNHDAMYWYRQDPGQGLRLIYYSQIVNDFQKGDIAEGYSVSREKKESFPLTVTSAQKNPTAFYLCASSVQGGEKLFFGSGTQLSVL.

This chain links TRBV12-3 or TRBV12-4 with TRBJ1-5; D call uncertain. Between the trimmed V and J ends, which lost 7 bases and 5 bases, there was a span of 12 bases. The CDR3 consists of 13 residues. The CDR3 spells CASTPELDQPQHF. CDR3 in DNA: TGTGCCAGCACCCCCGAATTAGATCAGCCCCAGCATTTT.

The rearrangement uses TRBV12-5 and TRBJ2-5; perhaps TRBD1 as D (6 bases). V lost 6 bases, J lost 0 bases, and 20 bases lay in between. The CDR3 totals 17 residues. CDR1 is LGHNT and CDR2 is FRNRAP in the germline V gene. The CDR3 region has the DNA TGTGCTAGTGGCTACACCAGACAGGAGAAGTACCAAGAGACCCAGTACTTC. Translating gives CASGYTRQEKYQETQYF.

This clone came up a few times. The CDR3 protein is CASSPGTSGTYEQYF. Here the CDR3 DNA reads TGTGCCAGCAGCCCCGGGACTAGCGGAACCTACGAGCAGTACTTC. This chain joins TRBV9 and TRBJ2-7; 11 nucleotides line up with TRBD2. CDR1 is SGDLS, CDR2 YYNGEE, per germline. Trimming took 4 bases from V and 2 from J; bases not matched to a gene: 5. This CDR3 has 15 amino acids.

The chain uses TRBV9 and TRBJ1-4, with TRBD1 identical over 8 bases. The CDR3 contains 14 residues. The J segment lost 8 bases and the V segment lost 4 bases, leaving 7 bases of the junction unmatched. Germline V gene data show CDR1 as SGDLS and CDR2 as YYNGEE. CDR3 loop: CASSSDRVREKLFF. In DNA, the CDR3 is TGTGCCAGCAGCTCGGACAGGGTACGAGAAAAACTGTTTTTT. Complete variable domain (other parts from reference TRBV9 and TRBJ1-4): DSGVTQTPKHLITATGQRVTLRCSPRSGDLSVYWYQQSLDQGLQFLIQYYNGEERAKGNILERFSAQQFPDLHSELNLSSLELGDSALYFCASSSDRVREKLFFGSGTQLSVL.

The chain has TRBV7-2 and TRBJ2-2, with TRBD1 identical over 7 bases. V shed 2 bases, J shed 4 bases, and the junction held 7 bases outside the gene matches. This CDR3 contains 16 residues. The V gene's germline CDR1 is SGHTA and CDR2 FQGNSA. DNA of the CDR3: TGTGCCAGCAGCTTAAGTTGGGACAGAAGCACCGGGGAGCTGTTTTTT. As protein: CASSLSWDRSTGELFF.

This clone was seen a handful of times. The chain recombines TRBV30 with TRBJ2-3; TRBD1 matches at 11 bases. The J segment lost 2 bases and the V segment lost 2 bases, leaving 18 bases of the junction unmatched. Germline-derived CDR1 and CDR2 are GTSNPN and SVGIG (reference sequence). The CDR3 sequence is 20 residues long. The CDR3 spells CAWSSGQGGLDPSLTDTQYF. The DNA of the CDR3 is TGTGCCTGGAGTTCGGGACAGGGGGGATTAGATCCCTCCCTCACAGATACGCAGTATTTT. Full variable domain (outside the CDR3, taken from reference TRBV30 and TRBJ2-3): SQTIHQWPATLVQPVGSPLSLECTVEGTSNPNLYWYRQAAGRGLQLLFYSVGIGQISSEVPQNLSASRPQDRQFILSSKKLLLSDSGFYLCAWSSGQGGLDPSLTDTQYFGPGTRLTVL.

The CDR3 is CATSDLNRGNTGELFF. The CDR3 DNA reads as TGTGCCACCAGTGATTTGAACAGGGGAAACACCGGGGAGCTGTTTTTT. The genes are TRBV24-1 and TRBJ2-2; the match to TRBD1 covers 7 bases. V gave up 0 bases and J gave up 2 bases; unmatched junction bases: 2. CDR1 KGHDR and CDR2 SFDVKD come from the germline V gene. The CDR3 consists of 16 residues.

The chain carries TRBV4-2 and TRBJ1-1; perhaps TRBD1 as D (6 bases). Per the germline V gene, CDR1 is LGHNA and CDR2 is YNFKEQ. The CDR3 length is 15 residues. The V end was cut by 4 bases, the J end by 1 base, with 13 bases between. This CDR3 is CASSPEDSPNTEAFF. DNA of the CDR3: TGTGCCAGCAGCCCCGAGGACAGTCCGAACACTGAAGCTTTCTTT.

The chain carries TRBV21-1 and TRBJ1-5. TRBV21-1 is labeled a pseudogene. The CDR3 length is 16 residues. The CDR3 sequence is CASSNGDWLGNQPQHF. The DNA for the CDR3 is TGTGCCAGCAGCAACGGAGATTGGTTGGGCAATCAGCCCCAGCATTTT.

The rearrangement uses TRBV29-1 and TRBJ2-3, with TRBD1 identical over 7 bases. Trimming removed 4 bases from V and 1 base from J; junction bases left unmatched: 8. The germline CDR1 and CDR2 sequences are SQVTM and ANQGSEA. The CDR3 spans 15 residues. The chain's CDR3 is CSVVPRGSGTDTQYF. CDR3 nucleotides: TGCAGCGTTGTCCCCAGGGGGTCGGGCACAGATACGCAGTATTTT.